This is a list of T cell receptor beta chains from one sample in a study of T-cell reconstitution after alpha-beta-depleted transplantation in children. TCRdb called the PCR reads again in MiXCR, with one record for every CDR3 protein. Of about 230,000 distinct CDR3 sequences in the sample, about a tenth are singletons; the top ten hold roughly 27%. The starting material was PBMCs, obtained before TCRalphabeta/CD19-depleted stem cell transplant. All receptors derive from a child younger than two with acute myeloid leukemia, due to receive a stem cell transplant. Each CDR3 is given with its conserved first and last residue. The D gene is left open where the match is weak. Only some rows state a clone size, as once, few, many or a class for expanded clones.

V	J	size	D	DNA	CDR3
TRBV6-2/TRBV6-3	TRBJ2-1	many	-	TGTGCCAGCAGTTACTCGCACCAATACAATGAGCAGTTCTTC	CASSYSHQYNEQFF
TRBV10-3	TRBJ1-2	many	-	TGTGCCATCAGTACCGGGACGGAATATGGCTACACCTTC	CAISTGTEYGYTF
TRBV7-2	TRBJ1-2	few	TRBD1	TGTGCCAGCAGCCTGGTCCCGGGACAGGGGGGGTATGGCTACACCTTC	CASSLVPGQGGYGYTF
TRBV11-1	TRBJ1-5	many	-	TGTGCCAGCAGCTTAGCAGGGCCCAATCAGCCCCAGCATTTT	CASSLAGPNQPQHF
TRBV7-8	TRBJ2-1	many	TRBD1	TGTGCCAGCAGCTACAGGGGCGTTTCCTACAATGAGCAGTTCTTC	CASSYRGVSYNEQFF
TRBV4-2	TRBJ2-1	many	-	TGTGCCAGCAGCCAAGTTCACGCTAGCTCCTACAATGAGCAGTTCTTC	CASSQVHASSYNEQFF
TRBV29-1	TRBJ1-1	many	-	TGCAGCGTTCATTGGAGGAACACTGAAGCTTTCTTT	CSVHWRNTEAFF
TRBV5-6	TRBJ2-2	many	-	TGTGCCAGCAGCACACTGATGACAGCGAGCACCGGGGAGCTGTTTTTT	CASSTLMTASTGELFF
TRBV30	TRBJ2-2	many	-	TGTGCCTGGAGTGTAGAGATGGATCTCACCGGGGAGCTGTTTTTT	CAWSVEMDLTGELFF
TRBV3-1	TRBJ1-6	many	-	TGTGCCAGCAGCCAAGAGCCAGATTCACCCCTCCACTTT	CASSQEPDSPLHF
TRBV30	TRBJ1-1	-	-	TGTGCCTGGAGTGTCTCAGGGTCCCTGAACACTGAAGCTTTCTTT	CAWSVSGSLNTEAFF
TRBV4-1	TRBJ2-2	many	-	TGCGCCAGCAGCCAAGTTGTAGATAGCGCCAACACCGGGGAGCTGTTTTTT	CASSQVVDSANTGELFF
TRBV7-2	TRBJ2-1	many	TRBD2	TGTGCCAGCAGCTTAGAGGGGACTAGCAAGTTCTTC	CASSLEGTSKFF
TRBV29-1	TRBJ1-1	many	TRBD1	TGCAGCGCAGGGGGGGGGATCTGGACTGAAGCTTTCTTT	CSAGGGIWTEAFF
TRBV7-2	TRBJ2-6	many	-	TGTGCCAGCAGCTTAAGAAGCTCTGGGGCCAACGTCCTGACTTTC	CASSLRSSGANVLTF
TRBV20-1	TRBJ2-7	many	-	TGCAGTGCTAGAGATCCATCGCGGGGGCTGGGAACCTACGAGCAGTACTTC	CSARDPSRGLGTYEQYF
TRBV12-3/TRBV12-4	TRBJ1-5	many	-	TGTGCCAGCAGTTTAGCGGCCCAGGCAGTCAATCAGCCCCAGCATTTT	CASSLAAQAVNQPQHF
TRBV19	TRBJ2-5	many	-	TGTGCCAGTAAGCGGTCCGGCCAAGAGACCCAGTACTTC	CASKRSGQETQYF
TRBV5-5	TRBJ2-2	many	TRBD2	TGTGCCAGCAGCTGGGACTACATCCGGGAGCTGTTTTTT	CASSWDYIRELFF
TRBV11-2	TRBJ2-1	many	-	TGTGCCAGCAGCTTAAGTAGGGATGAGCAGTTCTTC	CASSLSRDEQFF
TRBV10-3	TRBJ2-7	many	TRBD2	TGTGCCATCAGTGGTTTAGCGGGGGTAATCTACGAGCAGTACTTC	CAISGLAGVIYEQYF
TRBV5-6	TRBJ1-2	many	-	TGTGCCAGCAGCTTGGTTCAGGGGTCTCATGGCTACACCTTC	CASSLVQGSHGYTF
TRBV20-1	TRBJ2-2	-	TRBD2	TGCAGTGCTAGGAGCCTAGCGGGAGATACCGGGGAGCTGTTTTTT	CSARSLAGDTGELFF
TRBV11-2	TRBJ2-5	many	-	TGTGCCAGCAGCCTGGGTGGGTTCCAAGAGACCCAGTACTTC	CASSLGGFQETQYF
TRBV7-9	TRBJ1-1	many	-	TGTGCCAGCAGCTTGTTAAGTCACGATGAAGCTTTCTTT	CASSLLSHDEAFF
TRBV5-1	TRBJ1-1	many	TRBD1	TGCGCCAGCAGCTTGGACAGGGGGCGCGCTTTCTTT	CASSLDRGRAFF
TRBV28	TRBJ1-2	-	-	TGTGCCAGCAGAGCCGACGTCTATGGCTACACCTTC	CASRADVYGYTF
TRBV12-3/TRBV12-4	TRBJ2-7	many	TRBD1	TGTGCCAGCAGTAACCTTCGGGACAGGTACTACGAGCAGTACTTC	CASSNLRDRYYEQYF
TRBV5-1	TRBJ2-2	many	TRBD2	TGCGCCAGCAGCTTGGAGGCGGGAGCCGGGGAGCTGTTTTTT	CASSLEAGAGELFF
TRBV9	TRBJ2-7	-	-	TGTGCCACCAGCGTAGGTGGGGGCGCTTACTCCGAGCAGTACTTC	CATSVGGGAYSEQYF
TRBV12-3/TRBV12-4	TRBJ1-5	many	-	TGTGCCAGCAGTTTGACCGGGGATAATCAGCCCCAGCATTTT	CASSLTGDNQPQHF
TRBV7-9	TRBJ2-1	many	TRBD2	TGTGCCAGCAGCCCGCGCGGGAGAGAGTACAATGAGCAGTTCTTC	CASSPRGREYNEQFF
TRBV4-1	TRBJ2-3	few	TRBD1	TGCGCCAGCAGCCAATATCAGGGGGCCGTCACAGATACGCAGTATTTT	CASSQYQGAVTDTQYF
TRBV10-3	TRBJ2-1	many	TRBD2	TGTCCCATCAGTGACATGACTAGCGGGAGCTCCTACAATGAGCAGTTCTTC	CPISDMTSGSSYNEQFF
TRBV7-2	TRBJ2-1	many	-	TGTGCCAGCAGCTTCCTTAGCCGGAGTCACCATGAGCAGTTCTTC	CASSFLSRSHHEQFF
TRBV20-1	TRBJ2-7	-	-	TGCAGTGCTAGAGATTACGGGGGACTGGTCCCCTACGAGCAGTACTTC	CSARDYGGLVPYEQYF
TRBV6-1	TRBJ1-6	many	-	TGTGCCAGCAGTCCTATGGGGGGTGGCTCACCCCTCCACTTT	CASSPMGGGSPLHF
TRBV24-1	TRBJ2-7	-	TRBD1	TGTGCCACCAGTGGACAGGGAGCATACGAGCAGTACTTC	CATSGQGAYEQYF
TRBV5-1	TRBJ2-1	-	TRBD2	TGCGCCAGCAGCTTTATGACTAGCGGGTACAATGAGCAGTTCTTC	CASSFMTSGYNEQFF
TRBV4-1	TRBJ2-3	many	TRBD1	TGCGCCAGCAGCCCGGGACAGGGAAGGCTGGATACGCAGTATTTT	CASSPGQGRLDTQYF
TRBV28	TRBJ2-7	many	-	TGTGCCAGCAGTTTATCCACCAATAGGGGCGAGCAGTACTTC	CASSLSTNRGEQYF